This entry describes one T cell receptor (beta chain). This clone was observed once. No cognate antigen has been identified for it. Qualities for individual bases were not recorded, and no much larger clone is one base off. In total, 600 or so healthy bone marrow donors made up the cohort. Cohort members were all nominally healthy when sampled, although unrecorded immune exposures were likely present. The donor tested CMV seronegative and was one of the 352 seronegative cohort members. Every donor gave a peripheral blood sample, and the peripheral blood mononuclear cells from that sample were used for TCR beta sequencing. The Qiagen DNeasy Blood Extraction Kit was used to extract genomic DNA from the blood cell samples. From the cysteine through the phenylalanine, the CDR3 covers 15 amino acids. Only the CDR3 region is kept as DNA, spanning 45 bases read in frame from base 1. The junction shows trimming of 5 bases on V and 2 bases on J, and the gene matches do not reach 6 bases of it. For CDR1 and CDR2, the germline V gene (reference sequence) lists WNHNN and SYGVQD.

The data are from a study of cytomegalovirus exposure and HLA in healthy donors (dated by TCRdb to 2016 to 2017). About the investigation overall: An earlier analysis of 587 of the donors reported roughly 300 Gb of sequence data and 95 million to 140 million unique TCR beta sequences obtained from about 170 million T cells. Roughly 5 DR-DQ haplotypes were handled as single units for association and clustering, since linkage in the cohort was strong. Rather than drawing on any new phenotypic data, the later analysis identified candidate immune exposures from TCR beta sequences and the way those sequences occurred across donors. Donor age, sex, ethnicity and CMV serostatus were compiled alongside the repertoire data. In an earlier analysis of a few hundred of the donors, high-throughput TCR beta sequencing was used to judge whether each TCR beta V gene segment behaved as functional or pseudogenic. Typing coverage differed by locus: A, B, C, DRB1 and DQB1 were typed in about 620-640 donors, DQA1 in approximately 520, DPA1 in 606, and DPB1 in about 450. Among 398 genotyped donors of the cohort, an average of 235,054 unique TCR beta nucleotide sequences were sequenced per donor, approximately 20% of them non-productive. Among the roughly 400 genotyped donors, approximately 77% belonged to the genetic ancestry cluster associated with self-reported Caucasian donors. Roughly 300 gigabases of sequencing data and tens of millions of unique TCR sequences were included in an early release covering roughly 600 HLA-typed donors. All discovery cohort repertoires had been generated on a single sequencing platform. The study combined high-throughput TCR immunosequencing, statistical association of individual TCRs with disease status, and machine learning to predict cytomegalovirus infection status. The study was designed to test whether signatures of past pathogen exposure could be identified by cataloging public T cell receptors. In a later genetic analysis, genome-wide SNP genotypes for about three fifths of the roughly 670 donors were used, and that subset was treated as a discovery cohort. To study patterns of TCR occurrence, a later analysis re-analyzed previously published TCR beta repertoires from around 660 donors and added high-resolution HLA genotyping. HLA typing covered class I and class II loci at four-digit resolution. Using immunosequencing, the study profiled T cell repertoires from 500 to 800 subjects and related those repertoires to cytomegalovirus serostatus. Along with the approximately 700-subject first cohort, a separate validation cohort of over a hundred different subjects was used.

What the work shows at the level of the full study, not this receptor alone: A later analysis found that HLA-associated TCR beta chains were more clonally expanded and had lower generation probabilities than equally common non-associated chains. A later analysis found that most CMV-associated TCR beta chains appeared HLA-restricted, with HLA associations seemingly driven largely by CMV exposure. In a later analysis, around 17,000 TCR beta sequences were associated with specific HLA alleles at a false discovery rate of 0.05. A further reported finding was that TCR beta sequences accurately predicted the HLA-A and HLA-B alleles for most subjects in the first cohort. Some IMGT-functional V segments, including TRBV6-2 and TRBV6-3, could not be distinguished by the 87-base-pair reads and were therefore excluded. The study listed 150 to 200 TCR beta chains as associated with cytomegalovirus. A later analysis found that TCR association rates varied across HLA loci, with DRB1 alleles showing the most associated TCRs and HLA-C alleles the fewest. In both the original and validation cohorts, the classifier was reported to diagnose cytomegalovirus status with high specificity and sensitivity. The authors suggested that the approach could potentially be extended to other disease states and immunological phenotypes. A later genetic analysis associated a missense DCLRE1C variant with V-gene and J-gene trimming of TCR beta chains, and an independent cohort replicated the association. Because counts were too low, 15 to 20 rarely observed V segments, including chromosome 9 orphons, were excluded from the earlier analysis of some 540 of the donors. Three of the identified cytomegalovirus-associated TCR beta chains were confirmed in vitro to be specific for cytomegalovirus antigens. A group of highly shared sequence variants was considered likely to be a technical artifact of the sequencing pipeline. While some public TCRs were present in many individuals, most TCR sequences turned up only very rarely across donors. Roughly uniform sequencing depth across donors was assumed in presence/absence analyses, although this assumption may not hold. Linkage disequilibrium might explain the correlated functional status among segregating V segments, but an unknown experimental factor could not be ruled out. Only TCR beta chains were sequenced in this cohort, and the absence of alpha or paired-chain data limited detectable features. Because HLA typing was missing for some donors at each locus, association tests included only the typed subset. Several of the top co-occurrence clusters appeared to be linked to parvovirus B19, influenza, CMV and Epstein-Barr virus, according to a later analysis. A later genetic analysis reported fewer N-insertions in productive TCRs among donors in an Asian-associated ancestry cluster than the approximately 670-donor mean. Immune exposure information for the cohort was limited to CMV serostatus. In an earlier analysis of approximately 590 of the donors, most TCR beta V segments were observed in productive rearrangements about 90% or about 30% of the time, broadly matching IMGT annotations. When HLA alleles, especially DR and DQ, strongly co-occurred, attributing TCR associations to individual alleles was difficult.

Receptors were amplified or captured by the immunoSEQ multiplex PCR assay. For the multiplex PCR, a mixture combining 60 forward primers for TCR Vbeta segments and 13 reverse primers for TCR Jbeta segments was used. The CDR3 region of rearranged TCR beta genes was amplified from genomic DNA with a multiplex PCR assay. On the Illumina HiSeq System, the amplified TCR beta libraries were sequenced as 87-base-pair reads. In the authors' own workflow: Across the 500 to 750 repertoires, a later analysis counted tens of millions of unique TCR beta chains, approximately 12 million of which were shared by at least two donors. A nearest-neighbor algorithm error-corrected the raw reads and collapsed the reads into unique sequences, merging closely related sequences to remove PCR and sequencing errors. CDR3 sequences were aligned to IMGT reference sequences to assign V, D and J gene segments. For a sequence to be retained, a match of at least six nucleotides to both a V gene segment and a J gene segment was required. A rearrangement was called productive if the CDR3 had no stop codons and remained in frame with V and J, and every other rearrangement was called non-productive. Following IMGT convention, CDR3 was defined as the stretch from the second conserved V-encoded cysteine up to the conserved J-encoded phenylalanine. In an earlier analysis of approximately 500 of the donors, sequences lacking an unambiguous match to a single V gene segment were excluded. In an earlier analysis of 587 of the donors, a V segment was called functional when productive rearrangements were above 56.7%, and segregating when the standard deviation between donors exceeded 5%. To diagnose cytomegalovirus status from the catalog of TCR beta chain sequences, a statistical classification framework was built. In a later analysis, V and J genes were assigned by comparing TCR nucleotide sequences against IMGT/GENE-DB human TR gene sequences. Using the TCRdist pipeline, a later analysis assigned CDR3 sequences along with most-parsimonious VDJ recombination scenarios. In a later analysis, each TCR beta chain was defined by its CDR3 amino acid sequence together with its V-gene family, and reads lacking a unique V-gene family were excluded. To address suspected cross-contamination and a sequencing artifact, a later analysis removed 550 to 750 highly shared, low-generation-probability nucleotide sequences. In a later analysis, a clonal expansion index was calculated for each public chain from normalized within-repertoire ranks of inferred template counts. Generation probabilities in a later analysis came from a VDJ recombination model fitted to out-of-frame rearrangements, and those results were checked against IGoR. A later analysis scored TCR-TCR, TCR-HLA and TCR-CMV co-occurrence with hypergeometric tests, applying a repertoire-size bias correction to TCR pairs. False discovery rates were estimated in a later analysis by permuting HLA or CMV assignments 20 times. In a later analysis, co-occurring TCRs were grouped using DBSCAN, with TCRdist sequence similarity added in when clustering inside HLA-allele-positive subsets. Repertoires with fewer than 30,000 or more than 120,000 public chains were left out of co-occurrence clustering, as were a few repertoires with anomalous nucleotide sharing. Drawn from immuneACCESS, this table holds only the in-frame rearrangements with V and J called that TCRdb kept. Clones are partly lost; checked studies trace under half to an unresolved V gene and leave the rest unexplained. V and J calls and clone size are copied from that table; D and trimming were computed from the DNA. The sample table records under 200,000 clones; about 78% of these occur just once. 4.5% to 6% of the sample is held by the ten biggest clonotypes.

Sequencing was done on a sample of PBMCs. This sequence originates from a man aged 40-50 years in good health and CMV-seronegative. Recombination linked TRBV10-1 to TRBJ2-3; TRBD1 aligns with 8 central bases. For the CDR3, the sequence is CASSPDRAYTDTQYF. The nucleotides read TGCGCCAGCAGTCCGGACAGGGCTTACACAGATACGCAGTATTTT.